The text below deals with one T cell receptor (beta chain). This record comes from a study of shared clonotypes between healthy human individuals. Deep was the level used in running the assay. The assay was immunoSEQ multiplex PCR, and TCRdb's table has in-frame clones only and misses some. Among 2 million or so clones, 85% to 95% were seen once, and the ten largest hold about 0.13%. The clonotype was recovered from a man aged 18 to 30 in good health. Sequences were obtained from naive CD4+ T cells sorted from blood. Subset in this sample: CD45RA+ positively selected.

The CDR3 bases are TGCGCCAGCAGCCCCTTGGGGGGACGGCAAGAGACCCAGTACTTC. Protein: CASSPLGGRQETQYF. The V gene is TRBV5-1, the J gene TRBJ2-5; TRBD2 might be the D (6 bases). Germline assignment: CDR1 SGHRS and CDR2 YFSETQ. Trimming took 4 bases from V and 2 from J, leaving 15 bases between them. The CDR3 has 15 amino acids.